This TCR beta chain comes out of a study of cytomegalovirus exposure and HLA in healthy donors. Broader study findings: As a later analysis showed, a missense DCLRE1C variant was linked to trimming of TCR beta V- and J-genes. Analysis was performed later, and it showed HLA-associated TCR beta chains to be more clonally expanded than equally common others.

A note on this clone: Antigen unknown.

With 5 bases clipped from V and 0 bases from J, the junction kept 7 bases outside the gene matches. The germline CDR1 and CDR2 sequences are SEHNR and FQNEAQ (reference sequence). The CDR3 is made up of 16 amino acids. Primers for the PCR totalled 60 Vbeta and 13 Jbeta. The protocol was immunoSEQ multiplex PCR, while the TCRdb copy is restricted to in-frame clones and leaves out a portion. The data show 160,000 or so clones, 65% to 85% seen once. This TCR was recovered from a woman in her twenties or thirties in good health and CMV-seropositive. This rearrangement joins TRBV7-9 to TRBJ2-1; 7 bases are a match to TRBD2. Input material: PBMCs. The CDR3 is CASSLSGGFSYNEQFF. DNA of the CDR3: TGTGCCAGCAGCCTCTCGGGGGGTTTCTCCTACAATGAGCAGTTCTTC.